A single sample gave rise to the 30 T cell receptor beta chains below, sequenced in a study of T cells in tuberculosis (dated by TCRdb to 2017 to 2018). Library method: the immunoSEQ multiplex PCR assay. TCRdb holds this immuneACCESS table with in-frame rearrangements only. Some clones are missing; in checked studies, unresolved V genes explain under half, and the rest has no known cause. A total of under 40,000 clones appear in this sample, approximately 89% of them only once. Jointly, the top ten make up 2% to 2.5% of the sample. Source material: PBMCs. These receptors all come from a donor aged 10 to 29 with latent tuberculosis or without tuberculosis infection.

The genes are TRBV11-2 and TRBJ2-7; D uncertain. V was shortened by 5 bases and J by 2 bases, with 13 bases between the two germline ends. The length of the CDR3 is 14 residues. In germline, CDR1 is SGHAT, CDR2 FQNNGV. Here the CDR3 DNA reads TGTGCCAGCAGCCACCTGAGACGGGCCTACGAGCAGTACTTC. Its translation is CASSHLRRAYEQYF.

The chain is built from TRBV30 and TRBJ1-2; no clear D gene. The V gene's germline CDR1 is GTSNPN and CDR2 SVGIG (reference sequence). This CDR3 spans 14 amino acids. V lost 1 base to trimming and J lost 7 bases, with 16 bases between them. CDR3 sequence reads: CAWSDVASKAGYTF. CDR3 DNA: TGTGCCTGGAGTGACGTAGCCTCTAAAGCTGGCTACACCTTC.

V usage is TRBV4-2 and J usage is TRBJ2-3; TRBD2 matches 9 bases. Germline CDR1 is LGHNA and CDR2 is YNFKEQ. The CDR3 extends over 16 amino acids. Trimming cost V 0 bases and J 5 bases; bases outside gene matches: 6. The CDR3 here is CASSQDAGGPGDTQYF. DNA of the CDR3: TGTGCCAGCAGCCAAGATGCGGGAGGGCCAGGAGATACGCAGTATTTT.

V gene TRBV5-1 combines with J gene TRBJ1-4; the D is unclear. Trimming removed 4 bases from V and 1 base from J, with 14 bases in between. Germline V gene lookup returns CDR1 SGHRS and CDR2 YFSETQ. CDR3 length equals 16 residues. CDR3 nucleotides: TGCGCCAGCAGCCCCGTTGGAGCTCAAACTAATGAAAAACTGTTTTTT. This translates into CASSPVGAQTNEKLFF.

The chain links TRBV5-1 to TRBJ1-2; 9 nucleotides agree with TRBD1. This CDR3 has 17 residues. CDR1 is SGHRS, CDR2 YFSETQ, per germline. J was trimmed by 8 bases and V by 4 bases; bases with no gene match: 18. As DNA, the CDR3 is TGCGCCAGCAGCCCCGGTAGGTTGACAGGGGGAAACGCAGGCTACACCTTC. It codes for CASSPGRLTGGNAGYTF.

J is TRBJ2-5 and V is TRBV27; tentative D call: TRBD2 (5 bases). CDR1 MNHEY and CDR2 SMNVEV come from the germline V gene (reference sequence). The CDR3 is 13 residues long. Trimming pared 2 bases from V and 7 bases from J, leaving 11 bases between. The CDR3: CASSLSYRGTQYF. The DNA of the CDR3 is TGTGCCAGCAGTTTAAGCTACCGGGGGACCCAGTACTTC.

The chain links TRBV5-8 to TRBJ1-2; D possibly corresponds to TRBD1 (5 bases). V was cut by 0 bases and J by 2 bases, with 11 bases left in between. The CDR3 is 15 residues long. CDR1 SGHTS and CDR2 YDEGEE come from the germline V gene. CDR3 region: CASSLDLQGNYGYTF. In nucleotides, the CDR3 is TGTGCCAGCAGCTTGGATCTCCAGGGAAACTATGGCTACACCTTC.

This clone was recorded once. The chain links TRBV10-2 to TRBJ2-2; D might be TRBD2 (7 bases). Trimming removed 6 bases at V and 4 bases at J, with 12 bases between. The CDR3 contains 14 residues. Looked up from germline, CDR1 is WSHSY and CDR2 is SAAADI. CDR3 loop: CASRRGALTGELFF. In DNA form, the CDR3 reads TGCGCCAGCAGACGGGGGGCCCTCACCGGGGAGCTGTTTTTT.

V gene TRBV15 combines with J gene TRBJ1-5; D gene ambiguous. This CDR3 spans 13 amino acids. Trimming shortened V by 1 base and J by 7 bases, and 8 bases separated the two germline ends. The V gene's germline CDR1 is LNHNV and CDR2 YYDKDF (reference sequence). The CDR3 region is CATSRVVLQPQHF. CDR3 DNA: TGTGCCACCAGCAGAGTTGTTCTACAGCCCCAGCATTTT.

The rearrangement joins TRBV5-4 to TRBJ2-7, with 13 bases fitting TRBD2. The length of the CDR3 is 16 residues. Germline values: CDR1 SGHNT, CDR2 YYREEE (reference sequence). V was pared by 4 bases and J by 3 bases, with 7 bases of the junction left unmatched. CDR3 amino acids: CASSLGLAGSDYEQYF. The CDR3 nucleotides are TGTGCCAGCAGCCTGGGACTAGCGGGATCCGACTACGAGCAGTACTTC.

The chain employs TRBV7-9 and TRBJ2-3; 9 bases align to TRBD2. Germline CDR1 is SEHNR and CDR2 is FQNEAQ (reference sequence). The junction had 13 bases not matched to a gene; V was cut back by 6 bases and J by 6 bases. This CDR3 spans 16 amino acids. This chain's CDR3 is CASSHPPGLAIDTQYF. Here the CDR3 DNA reads TGTGCCAGCAGTCATCCGCCGGGACTAGCTATCGATACGCAGTATTTT. The complete variable domain, with remaining parts taken from reference TRBV7-9 and TRBJ2-3, reads DTGVSQNPRHKITKRGQNVTFRCDPISEHNRLYWYRQTLGQGPEFLTYFQNEAQLEKSRLLSDRFSAERPKGSFSTLEIQRTEQGDSAMYLCASSHPPGLAIDTQYFGPGTRLTVL.

The rearrangement links TRBV27 to TRBJ2-4; maybe TRBD1 (5 bases). Trimming removed 6 bases from V and 4 bases from J, with 13 bases in between. The CDR3 length is 14 residues. Germline CDR1 and CDR2: MNHEY and SMNVEV (reference sequence). This CDR3 is CASSLGAAKNIQYF. As DNA, the CDR3 is TGTGCCAGCAGCCTAGGGGCAGCTAAAAACATTCAGTACTTC.

J is TRBJ1-2 and V is TRBV15; no clear D gene. The CDR3 contains 13 residues. Germline loops: CDR1 LNHNV, CDR2 YYDKDF (reference sequence). V was trimmed by 5 bases and J by 3 bases, leaving 10 bases between them. The chain's CDR3 is CATSPRRYYGYTF. The CDR3 nucleotides read TGTGCCACCAGCCCTCGCAGGTACTATGGCTACACCTTC.

V is TRBV10-3 and J is TRBJ2-3; the match to TRBD2 covers 14 bases. Germline assignment: CDR1 ENHRY and CDR2 SYGVKD. The CDR3 spans 19 residues. V lost 3 bases to trimming and J lost 5 bases; unmatched junction nucleotides: 13. CDR3 in DNA: TGTGCCATCAGTGATCCCTGGACTAGCGGGGGGCCCGACCTAGATACGCAGTATTTT. Protein sequence: CAISDPWTSGGPDLDTQYF.

The rearrangement joins TRBV5-4 to TRBJ2-3; TRBD2 matches 7 bases. Trimming took 0 bases from V and 0 from J; bases not matched to a gene: 7. The germline V gene encodes CDR1 SGHNT and CDR2 YYREEE (reference sequence). The CDR3 runs to 17 residues. The CDR3 protein is CASSLGGSLGSTDTQYF. DNA for the CDR3: TGTGCCAGCAGCTTGGGCGGGAGTCTCGGTAGCACAGATACGCAGTATTTT.

The CDR3 nucleotides read TGTGCCTGGAGAGGGGGTAGGGGCGCGGGTAATGAAAAACTGTTTTTT. It is translated as CAWRGGRGAGNEKLFF. The rearrangement uses TRBV30 and TRBJ1-4, with a weak D call TRBD1 (6 bases). V lost 3 bases and J 4 bases, leaving 18 bases between the germline ends. This CDR3 region has 16 residues. Germline lookup yields CDR1 GTSNPN and CDR2 SVGIG (reference sequence).

V is TRBV11-3 and J is TRBJ2-7, with D unresolved. Trimming cost V 3 bases and J 0 bases, with 6 bases left between them. CDR3 size: 13 residues. Germline assignment: CDR1 SGHNT and CDR2 YENEEA. Here the CDR3 DNA reads TGTGCCAGCAGCTTCTCCAGCTCCTACGAGCAGTACTTC. Translating gives CASSFSSSYEQYF.

The chain recombines TRBV5-1 with TRBJ2-5, with 10 bases that match TRBD1. This CDR3 has 15 residues. Germline V gene lookup returns CDR1 SGHRS and CDR2 YFSETQ. The trim removed 0 bases at V and 3 bases at J, leaving 2 bases unmatched. As DNA, the CDR3 is TGCGCCAGCAGCTTGGTAGGGACAGGGGAAGAGACCCAGTACTTC. Its translation is CASSLVGTGEETQYF.

This rearrangement joins TRBV19 to TRBJ1-5, with 7 bases matching TRBD1. V shed 6 bases and J 7 bases; nucleotides not matched to a gene: 6. The length of the CDR3 is 13 residues. Germline-derived CDR1 and CDR2 are LNHDA and SQIVND (reference sequence). CDR3 amino acids: CASRTGFRQPQHF. As DNA, the CDR3 is TGTGCCAGTAGGACAGGGTTCCGACAGCCCCAGCATTTT.

The chain joins TRBV7-2 to TRBJ1-2, with D unresolved. The V gene lost 1 base and the J gene lost 4 bases, with 7 bases spanning the gap. This CDR3 is built from 13 residues. CDR1 is SGHTA, CDR2 FQGNSA, per germline. This CDR3 is CASSLEPGYGYTF. CDR3 bases: TGTGCCAGCAGCTTAGAGCCCGGCTATGGCTACACCTTC.

This rearrangement joins TRBV7-2 to TRBJ2-5, with 8 bases matching TRBD1. Per germline, CDR1 SGHTA and CDR2 FQGNSA. The CDR3 loop spans 13 amino acids. Losses at the gene ends were 4 bases for V and 6 bases for J; bases not matched to a gene: 4. The CDR3 spells CASSSDREQTQYF. Written as DNA, the CDR3 is TGTGCCAGCAGCTCGGACAGGGAACAGACCCAGTACTTC.

This chain connects TRBV4-3 to TRBJ2-7; tentatively, D is TRBD2 (6 bases). Germline V gene data show CDR1 as LGHNA and CDR2 as YSLEER. Trimming removed 2 bases from V and 5 bases from J, with 19 bases in between. The CDR3 has 16 amino acids. CDR3 protein: CASSQRAGGLPNEQYF. DNA for the CDR3: TGCGCCAGCAGCCAAAGGGCAGGAGGGCTCCCAAACGAGCAGTACTTC.

The chain uses TRBV4-2 and TRBJ2-7, with D possibly matching TRBD1 (5 bases). V shed 1 base and J shed 2 bases, with 12 bases lying between them. There are 15 residues in the CDR3. The germline V gene has CDR1 LGHNA and CDR2 YNFKEQ. CDR3 DNA: TGTGCCAGCAGCCAAGTAGCAGGGATGACCTACGAGCAGTACTTC. It encodes CASSQVAGMTYEQYF.

This clone is a singleton in its sample. This chain uses TRBV7-9 with TRBJ2-5, with 7 bases fitting TRBD1. CDR1 is SEHNR and CDR2 is FQNEAQ in the germline V gene (reference sequence). This CDR3 region has 14 residues. With V trimmed by 5 bases and J by 2 bases, 5 bases remained unmatched. CDR3 DNA sequence: TGTGCCAGCAGCCTAGAGGGGGCACAAGAGACCCAGTACTTC. It translates to CASSLEGAQETQYF.

This sequence joins TRBV27 and TRBJ2-2; 9 bases agree with TRBD1. Losses at the gene ends were 3 bases for V and 4 bases for J; bases not matched to a gene: 3. Germline assignment: CDR1 MNHEY and CDR2 SMNVEV (reference sequence). The CDR3 has 15 residues. The CDR3 DNA is TGTGCCAGCAGTTTCGGACAGGGGAGCACCGGGGAGCTGTTTTTT. Encoded protein: CASSFGQGSTGELFF.

This clone was counted only a few times. The rearrangement links TRBV30 to TRBJ1-6; no clear D gene. The length of the CDR3 is 17 residues. V was pared by 0 bases and J by 0 bases, with 12 bases between. Germline lookup yields CDR1 GTSNPN and CDR2 SVGIG (reference sequence). As DNA, the CDR3 is TGTGCCTGGAGTGTAAATCGGAGGAGCTCCTATAATTCACCCCTCCACTTT. This codes for CAWSVNRRSSYNSPLHF.

This chain links TRBV5-8 with TRBJ2-2; 7 bases agree with TRBD2. CDR1 is SGHTS, CDR2 YDEGEE, per germline. The CDR3 sequence is 15 residues long. The ends lost 1 base at V and 6 bases at J; junction bases unmatched: 6. This CDR3 reads CASSLLAGESGELFF. CDR3 in DNA: TGTGCCAGCAGCTTGTTGGCGGGAGAATCCGGGGAGCTGTTTTTT.

The J gene is TRBJ2-7, the V gene TRBV29-1; D not certain. Trimming took off 4 bases at V and 4 bases at J, with 8 bases between the two ends. CDR3 length equals 11 residues. Germline V lookup: CDR1 SQVTM, CDR2 ANQGSEA. The CDR3 DNA reads as TGCAGCGTTGTAATCCAGTACGAGCAGTACTTC. This sequence encodes CSVVIQYEQYF.

The chain combines TRBV5-4 with TRBJ2-7; TRBD1 matches at 7 bases. The germline CDR1 and CDR2 sequences are SGHNT and YYREEE (reference sequence). Losses at the gene ends were 4 bases for V and 6 bases for J; bases not matched to a gene: 10. This CDR3 is built from 14 residues. The CDR3 region is CASSPGQVVGEQYF. In DNA, the CDR3 is TGTGCCAGCAGCCCCGGACAGGTAGTTGGCGAGCAGTACTTC. The variable domain in full, with the rest retrieved from reference TRBV5-4 and TRBJ2-7, is ETGVTQSPTHLIKTRGQQVTLRCSSQSGHNTVSWYQQALGQGPQFIFQYYREEENGRGNFPPRFSGLQFPNYSSELNVNALELDDSALYLCASSPGQVVGEQYFGPGTRLTVT.

The chain couples TRBV19 to TRBJ1-6, with 7 bases identical to TRBD1. This CDR3 region has 15 residues. The V gene end was trimmed by 3 bases and the J gene end by 7 bases; junction bases not matched to a gene: 6. The germline V gene has CDR1 LNHDA and CDR2 SQIVND (reference sequence). CDR3 region: CASSITGQRNSPLHF. CDR3 DNA: TGTGCCAGTAGTATTACGGGACAGAGAAATTCACCCCTCCACTTT.